This T cell receptor (beta chain) is from a study of cytomegalovirus exposure and HLA in healthy donors. PCR involved 60 Vbeta and 13 Jbeta primers. Assay: immunoSEQ multiplex PCR; the TCRdb copy retains only in-frame clones and omits some. This table holds 150,000 or so clones. In germline, CDR1 is LNHDA, CDR2 SQIVND (reference sequence). This CDR3 contains 16 residues. Trimming at V came to 5 bases and at J to 3 bases, leaving 9 bases not matched to a gene. The sequence derives from a man between 25 and 39 years old in good health and CMV-seronegative. The chain carries TRBV19 and TRBJ2-2; TRBD2 matches at 7 bases. Sequenced material: PBMCs. CDR3 protein: CASSPWGGMYTGELFF. The CDR3 DNA reads as TGTGCCAGTAGTCCATGGGGGGGGATGTACACCGGGGAGCTGTTTTTT.